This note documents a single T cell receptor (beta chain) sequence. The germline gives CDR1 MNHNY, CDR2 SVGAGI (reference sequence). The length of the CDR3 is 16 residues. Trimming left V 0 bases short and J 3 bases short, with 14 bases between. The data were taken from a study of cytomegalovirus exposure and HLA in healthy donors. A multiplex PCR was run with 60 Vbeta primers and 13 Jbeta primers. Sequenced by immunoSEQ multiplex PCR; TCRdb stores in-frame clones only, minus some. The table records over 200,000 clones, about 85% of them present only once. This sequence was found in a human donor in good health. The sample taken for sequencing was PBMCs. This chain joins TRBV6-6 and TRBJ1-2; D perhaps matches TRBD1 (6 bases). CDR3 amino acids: CASSYSRGRGHYGYTF. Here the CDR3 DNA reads TGTGCCAGCAGTTACTCGAGGGGCAGGGGACACTATGGCTACACCTTC.